Below, 4 T cell receptor beta chains from the same sample are listed, as sequenced in a study of shared clonotypes between healthy human individuals. Sequencing was performed with immunoSEQ multiplex PCR; in TCRdb, only in-frame clones are kept and a portion is missing. The sample has 90,000 to 120,000 clones, just over 65% seen once. Sequencing used memory CD8+ T cells sorted from blood. Subset specified: CD45RO+ cells pooled with CCR7-negative TemRA cells. These receptors were taken from a woman aged 30 to 39 in good health.

The chain couples TRBV5-1 to TRBJ1-1; TRBD1 is a possible D gene (5 bases). CDR3 length: 13 amino acids. Trimming took off 5 bases at V and 2 bases at J, with 10 bases between the two ends. Looked up from germline, CDR1 is SGHRS and CDR2 is YFSETQ. Here the CDR3 DNA reads TGCGCCAGCAGGGCAGGGATAAACACTGAAGCTTTCTTT. It codes for CASRAGINTEAFF.

This chain connects TRBV7-8 to TRBJ2-3, with D perhaps matching TRBD2 (6 bases). Germline loops: CDR1 SGHVS, CDR2 FQNEAQ. The CDR3 extends over 16 amino acids. Trimming pared 5 bases from V and 2 bases from J, leaving 17 bases between. CDR3 protein: CASSLIVAGPTDTQYF. In nucleotides, the CDR3 is TGTGCCAGCAGCCTTATTGTCGCGGGACCCACAGATACGCAGTATTTT. The entire variable domain, with the rest obtained from reference TRBV7-8 and TRBJ2-3, is as follows: GAGVSQSPRYKVAKRGQDVALRCDPISGHVSLFWYQQALGQGPEFLTYFQNEAQLDKSGLPSDRFFAERPEGSVSTLKIQRTQQEDSAVYLCASSLIVAGPTDTQYFGPGTRLTVL.

This clone was counted once. V is TRBV25-1 and J is TRBJ2-7; possible D gene TRBD1, 6 bases. Germline V lookup: CDR1 MGHDK, CDR2 SYGVNS. The CDR3 sequence is 14 residues long. Trimming stripped 4 bases from V and 4 bases from J, with 14 bases between. CDR3 sequence reads: CASSVPGQTYEQYF. The CDR3 DNA is TGTGCCAGCAGTGTTCCGGGACAAACTTACGAGCAGTACTTC.

This clone appeared a few times. The chain uses TRBV6-1 and TRBJ2-1, with D perhaps TRBD1 or TRBD2 (5 bases each). With 4 bases removed from V and 3 bases from J, the gap between germline ends came to 16 bases. Germline-derived CDR1 and CDR2 are MNHNS and SASEGT. This CDR3 region has 16 residues. The CDR3 DNA is TGTGCCAGCAGTGTCCGGCTCGATGGGGGCTACAATGAGCAGTTCTTC. Protein: CASSVRLDGGYNEQFF.